The present entry profiles one T cell receptor beta chain with its context. Original analysis: Reference gene primer amplification gave nucleated cell count estimates. Clones were read by immunoSEQ multiplex PCR, and TCRdb kept only the in-frame ones, dropping some. That table furnishes V, J and clone size, whereas the DNA furnished D and trimming. The sample has 150,000 to 200,000 clones; more than 75% are singletons. The data were taken from a study of blood T cell repertoires in COVID-19. Trimming took 4 bases from V and 5 from J; bases not matched to a gene: 9. Germline-derived CDR1 and CDR2 are MDHEN and SYDVKM. CDR3 size: 15 residues.

The rearrangement uses TRBV28 and TRBJ1-1, with 8 bases fitting TRBD1. The sequenced sample consisted of peripheral blood. The sequence came from a man between 60 and 70 years old with active or convalescent COVID-19. CDR3 in amino acids: CASSSPSGGRTEAFF. In nucleotides, the CDR3 is TGTGCCAGCAGTTCCCCCTCAGGGGGCAGGACTGAAGCTTTCTTT.